Below, 16 T cell receptor beta chains from the same sample are listed, as sequenced in a study of CD8 T cells in ankylosing spondylitis. The study's findings and limits: A TCR beta motif of 7 or 8 highly homologous variants appeared characteristic of ankylosing spondylitis blood.

These receptors' targets are unknown. TCRdb processed the 5' RACE reads anew with MiXCR; each CDR3 protein has one entry. There are 350,000 to 550,000 distinct CDR3 sequences in the sample; roughly 27% occur only once, and roughly 0.9% lies in the top ten. The sequencing sample was made of blood, either unsorted or a sorted T cell fraction (not recorded which). The receptor set was obtained from a male donor with ankylosing spondylitis.

This chain uses TRBV19 with TRBJ2-2; maybe TRBD2 (5 bases). Trimming cost V 7 bases and J 4 bases, with 10 bases left between them. This CDR3 has 13 residues. Germline CDR1 and CDR2: LNHDA and SQIVND (reference sequence). CDR3 residues: CASISVRTGELFF. Here the CDR3 DNA reads TGTGCCAGTATTAGCGTCCGCACCGGGGAGCTGTTTTTT. The variable domain in full, with the rest retrieved from reference TRBV19 and TRBJ2-2, is DGGITQSPKYLFRKEGQNVTLSCEQNLNHDAMYWYRQDPGQGLRLIYYSQIVNDFQKGDIAEGYSVSREKKESFPLTVTSAQKNPTAFYLCASISVRTGELFFGEGSRLTVL.

This clonotype was counted only a few times. V is TRBV3-1 and J is TRBJ2-3; 10 positions match TRBD2. Trimming removed 2 bases from V and 4 bases from J; junction bases left unmatched: 6. The CDR3 consists of 16 residues. Germline assignment: CDR1 LGHDT and CDR2 YNNKEL (reference sequence). The chain's CDR3 is CASSQFSGRTSDTQYF. DNA of the CDR3: TGTGCCAGCAGCCAATTTAGCGGGAGGACCTCAGATACGCAGTATTTT.

The chain joins TRBV6-1 to TRBJ2-6; D gene ambiguous. Germline lookup yields CDR1 MNHNS and CDR2 SASEGT. V lost 5 bases to trimming and J lost 4 bases, with 15 bases between them. CDR3 length: 16 amino acids. The CDR3 bases are TGTGCCAGCAGTCTCAGAAGGGCCGGCGGGGCCAACGTCCTGACTTTC. This sequence encodes CASSLRRAGGANVLTF.

The sample holds a few counts of this clonotype. The chain carries TRBV20-1 and TRBJ2-1; 9 nucleotides agree with TRBD1. This CDR3 contains 16 residues. Looked up from germline, CDR1 is DFQATT and CDR2 is SNEGSKA (reference sequence). Trimming removed 0 bases from V and 5 bases from J; junction bases left unmatched: 8. The CDR3 spells CSARDAGQGRDNEQFF. The CDR3 DNA reads TGCAGTGCTAGAGATGCCGGACAGGGGCGAGACAATGAGCAGTTCTTC.

The chain joins TRBV20-1 to TRBJ2-7; 16 nucleotides agree with TRBD2. Germline V gene sequence: CDR1 DFQATT, CDR2 SNEGSKA (reference sequence). The CDR3 is made up of 18 amino acids. V shed 5 bases and J 2 bases; nucleotides not matched to a gene: 12. CDR3 sequence: CSAHGQGLAGGPTYEQYF. CDR3 DNA: TGCAGTGCTCACGGACAGGGACTAGCGGGAGGGCCGACCTACGAGCAGTACTTC.

This clonotype has only a few counts. The CDR3 bases are TGTGCCAGCAGCCCTAACGACAGGGCCGAGGGCTACACCTTC. This translates into CASSPNDRAEGYTF. V usage is TRBV7-8 and J usage is TRBJ1-2; 7 bases match TRBD1. The CDR3 runs 14 residues. Germline CDR1 and CDR2: SGHVS and FQNEAQ. V was clipped by 5 bases and J by 8 bases; unmatched bases: 11.

This clonotype was detected only a few times. This chain joins TRBV10-3 and TRBJ1-4, with TRBD1 matching over 9 bases. Germline CDR1 ENHRY, CDR2 SYGVKD. V was clipped by 6 bases and J by 8 bases; unmatched bases: 4. CDR3 length equals 13 residues. In nucleotides, the CDR3 is TGTGCCATCAGCTCCGGACAGGGGGAAAAACTGTTTTTT. Protein product: CAISSGQGEKLFF.

This clonotype came up a few times. The chain employs TRBV12-3 or TRBV12-4 and TRBJ1-3; D possibly corresponds to TRBD1 (5 bases). V was cut by 8 bases and J by 2 bases, with 13 bases left in between. The CDR3 covers 14 residues. CDR3 sequence reads: CASLRGSAGNTIYF. The DNA of the CDR3 is TGTGCCAGCCTAAGGGGATCGGCTGGAAACACCATATATTTT.

The chain combines TRBV27 with TRBJ2-1; no clear D. The CDR3 is 18 amino acids. V was cut by 7 bases and J by 0 bases, with 22 bases left in between. The germline V gene encodes CDR1 MNHEY and CDR2 SMNVEV (reference sequence). DNA of the CDR3: TGTGCCAGCACCCCTACCCCTACACATCCTCTCTCCTACAATGAGCAGTTCTTC. The encoded protein is CASTPTPTHPLSYNEQFF.

This clonotype was picked up a small number of times. The J gene is TRBJ2-1, the V gene TRBV5-1; tentative D call: TRBD1 (5 bases). Germline CDR1 SGHRS, CDR2 YFSETQ. Trimming removed 2 bases at V and 0 bases at J, with 9 bases between. The CDR3 runs 15 residues. This chain's CDR3 is CASSLQASSYNEQFF. The CDR3 region has the DNA TGCGCCAGCAGCTTACAGGCGAGCTCCTACAATGAGCAGTTCTTC.

V is TRBV7-6 and J is TRBJ1-5; TRBD1 matches at 7 bases. The CDR3 length is 16 residues. With V trimmed by 1 base and J by 5 bases, 8 bases remained unmatched. Germline values: CDR1 SGHVS, CDR2 FNYEAQ. The CDR3 coding sequence is TGTGCCAGCAGCTTAGAGGGGGCCAGGGGTGATCAGCCCCAGCATTTT. Translating it yields CASSLEGARGDQPQHF.

This clonotype was seen ten or more times. The chain is built from TRBV5-1 and TRBJ1-1; TRBD1 matches 9 bases. CDR1 and CDR2 from the germline V gene are SGHRS and YFSETQ. Unmatched junction bases numbered 4, after V lost 3 bases and J lost 1 base. The CDR3 runs to 15 residues. This chain's CDR3 is CASSWGGQGNTEAFF. The CDR3 DNA follows: TGCGCCAGCAGCTGGGGGGGACAGGGGAACACTGAAGCTTTCTTT.

The gene calls are TRBV5-1 and TRBJ1-6; 10 nucleotides align to TRBD1. This CDR3 comprises 16 residues. Per the germline V gene, CDR1 is SGHRS and CDR2 is YFSETQ. The trim removed 0 bases at V and 7 bases at J, leaving 4 bases unmatched. This CDR3 reads CASSLGAGQGNSPLHF. The CDR3 DNA sequence: TGCGCCAGCAGCTTGGGCGCGGGACAGGGGAATTCACCCCTCCACTTT.

The chain uses TRBV20-1 and TRBJ2-3; 7 bases are shared with TRBD2. The CDR3 has 13 amino acids. V gave up 6 bases and J gave up 4 bases; unmatched junction bases: 7. CDR1 and CDR2 from the germline V gene are DFQATT and SNEGSKA (reference sequence). The CDR3: CSATSVTPDTQYF. Written as DNA, the CDR3 is TGCAGTGCCACTAGCGTCACCCCAGATACGCAGTATTTT.

In this sample, this clonotype turned up a few times. V usage is TRBV6-5 and J usage is TRBJ2-3; no clear D. CDR1 is MNHEY, CDR2 SVGAGI, per germline. The CDR3 covers 14 residues. V was clipped by 4 bases and J by 2 bases, with 10 bases between them. The CDR3 region has the DNA TGTGCCAGCAGTTTTCCCCAAATCACAGATACGCAGTATTTT. Its translation: CASSFPQITDTQYF.

In regard to this clonotype: With a much larger clone just one base away, this may be a read error. CDR3 sequence (DNA): TGTGCCAGCAGGTACGAGGGGAACACTGAAGCTTTCTTT. Amino acids: CASRYEGNTEAFF. The V gene is TRBV7-9, the J gene TRBJ1-1; D is undetermined. Between the trimmed V and J ends, which lost 6 bases and 1 base, there was a span of 9 bases. This CDR3 contains 13 residues. Germline values: CDR1 SEHNR, CDR2 FQNEAQ (reference sequence).